This T cell receptor beta chain was found in a study of cytomegalovirus exposure and HLA in healthy donors (TCRdb year 2017). The study in broad terms: An earlier analysis of approximately 640 of the donors reported 250 to 300 Gb of sequence data and around 120 million unique TCR beta sequences from around 200 million T cells. Genome-wide SNP genotypes for about 65% of the 666 donors were used in a later genetic analysis, which treated that subset as a discovery cohort. Class I and class II HLA loci were covered by the typing at four-digit resolution. In the later analysis, no new phenotypic data were used to find candidate immune exposures; instead, reliance was placed on TCR beta sequences and their occurrence across donors. An earlier analysis of 500 to 750 of the donors applied high-throughput TCR beta sequencing to assess whether each TCR beta V gene segment acted as functional or pseudogenic. A later analysis re-analyzed previously published TCR beta repertoires from 666 donors and added high-resolution HLA genotyping to study TCR occurrence patterns. Donor age, sex, ethnicity and CMV serostatus were compiled alongside the repertoire data. All discovery cohort repertoires had been generated on a single sequencing platform. About 280 gigabases of sequencing data and 91 million or so unique TCR sequences made up an early release that covered roughly 670 HLA-typed donors. Typing coverage varied by locus: about 620-640 donors for A, B, C, DRB1 and DQB1; approximately 500 for DQA1; around 610 for DPA1; roughly 470 for DPB1. Roughly 5 DR-DQ haplotypes were treated as single units for association and clustering because of strong linkage in the cohort. To predict cytomegalovirus infection status, the study combined high-throughput TCR immunosequencing, statistical association of individual TCRs with disease status, and machine learning. Along with the approximately 700-subject first cohort, a separate validation cohort of over a hundred different subjects was used. The aim of the study was to test whether cataloging public T cell receptors could identify signatures of past pathogen exposure. Among over 350 genotyped donors of the cohort, an average of around 240,000 unique TCR beta nucleotide sequences were sequenced per donor, roughly a sixth of them non-productive. Of the roughly 410 genotyped donors, roughly 76% were placed in the genetic ancestry cluster associated with self-reported Caucasian donors. The study used immunosequencing to profile the T cell repertoires of approximately 690 subjects and linked those repertoires to cytomegalovirus serostatus. Points the paper makes about the study in general: The sequencing pipeline was judged likely to have produced a cluster of highly shared sequence variants as a technical artifact. Correlated functional status among segregating V segments might reflect linkage disequilibrium, but an unknown experimental factor could not be ruled out. In vitro tests confirmed that a few of the cytomegalovirus-associated TCR beta chains recognize cytomegalovirus antigens. An association between a missense DCLRE1C variant and V-gene and J-gene trimming of TCR beta chains was found in a later genetic analysis and replicated in an independent cohort. Strong co-occurrence of HLA alleles, especially DR and DQ, made assigning TCR associations to individual alleles difficult. Immune exposure information for the cohort was limited to CMV serostatus. According to a later genetic analysis, donors in an Asian-associated ancestry cluster had fewer N-insertions in productive TCRs than the approximately 650-donor mean. The cohort was sequenced for TCR beta chains only, and without alpha or paired-chain data the features that could be detected were limited. In a later analysis, most CMV-associated TCR beta chains were found to appear HLA-restricted, with HLA associations seemingly driven largely by CMV exposure. According to a later analysis, parvovirus B19, influenza, CMV and Epstein-Barr virus appeared linked to several top co-occurrence clusters. In a later analysis, HLA-associated TCR beta chains were found to be more clonally expanded and to have lower generation probabilities than equally common non-associated chains. The classifier was reported to diagnose cytomegalovirus status with high specificity and sensitivity in both the original and validation cohorts. The authors suggested that the approach could potentially be generalized to other disease states and immunological phenotypes. In a later analysis, the rate of TCR association differed among HLA loci, with DRB1 alleles having the most associated TCRs and HLA-C alleles having the fewest. While some public TCRs were present in many individuals, most TCR sequences turned up only very rarely across donors. Broadly in line with IMGT annotations, most TCR beta V segments showed up in productive rearrangements about 87% or about 30% of the time in an earlier analysis of 450 to 600 of the donors. Because some donors lacked HLA typing at each locus, the association tests relied only on the typed subset. In a later analysis, around 15,000 TCR beta sequences were associated with specific HLA alleles at a false discovery rate of 0.05. The earlier analysis of approximately 540 of the donors excluded roughly 17 rarely observed V segments, including chromosome 9 orphons, because counts were too low. The study listed over 150 TCR beta chains as associated with cytomegalovirus. Because the 87-base-pair reads could not distinguish some IMGT-functional V segments, including TRBV6-2 and TRBV6-3, those segments were excluded. Presence/absence analyses assumed roughly uniform sequencing depth across donors, an assumption that may not hold. A further reported finding was that TCR beta sequences accurately predicted the HLA-A and HLA-B alleles for most subjects in the first cohort.

Note on this clone: What this receptor recognizes is not known. Base qualities are not provided; no much larger clone lies one nucleotide away.

CDR1 MDHEN and CDR2 SYDVKM were looked up in the germline V gene. Germline trimming amounts to 6 bases on V and 2 bases on J, with 9 as the count of junction bases outside the gene matches. From cysteine to phenylalanine, the CDR3 is 16 amino acids long. Only the CDR3 part of the read is kept: 48 bases, read in frame from the first base. Libraries came from the immunoSEQ multiplex PCR assay. A mixture of 60 forward primers for TCR Vbeta segments and 13 reverse primers for TCR Jbeta segments was used in the multiplex PCR. The CDR3 region of rearranged TCR beta genes was amplified from genomic DNA by a multiplex PCR assay. The Illumina HiSeq System was used to sequence the amplified TCR beta libraries as 87-base-pair reads. The study's own analysis went as follows. In a later analysis, tens of millions of unique TCR beta chains were counted across the roughly 700 repertoires, and roughly 11 million of these chains were shared by at least two donors. Raw reads were error-corrected and collapsed into unique sequences by a nearest-neighbor algorithm in which closely related sequences were merged to remove PCR and sequencing errors. Alignment of CDR3 sequences to IMGT reference sequences was used to assign V, D and J gene segments. Each retained sequence needed at least a six-nucleotide match to both a V gene segment and a J gene segment. Rearrangements were classified as productive when the CDR3 lacked stop codons and remained in frame with V and J, and all other rearrangements were classified as non-productive. CDR3 was defined according to IMGT convention as the region running from the second conserved V-encoded cysteine to the conserved J-encoded phenylalanine. Sequences without an unambiguous match to a single V gene segment were excluded from the earlier analysis of about 600 of the donors. An earlier analysis of some 500 of the donors classified V segments as functional when productive rearrangements were above 56.7% and as segregating when the standard deviation between donors was above 5%. A statistical classification framework was built to diagnose cytomegalovirus status from the catalog of TCR beta chain sequences. A later analysis assigned V and J genes by comparing TCR nucleotide sequences with IMGT/GENE-DB human TR gene sequences. Using the TCRdist pipeline, a later analysis assigned CDR3 sequences along with most-parsimonious VDJ recombination scenarios. In a later analysis, each TCR beta chain was defined by its CDR3 amino acid sequence together with its V-gene family, and reads without a unique V-gene family were excluded. To address suspected cross-contamination and a sequencing artifact, a later analysis removed roughly 640 highly shared, low-generation-probability nucleotide sequences. A later analysis calculated a clonal expansion index for each public chain from normalized within-repertoire ranks of inferred template counts. In a later analysis, generation probabilities were computed using a VDJ recombination model fitted to out-of-frame rearrangements, and the results were checked against IGoR. In a later analysis, TCR-TCR, TCR-HLA and TCR-CMV co-occurrence was scored with hypergeometric tests, and a repertoire-size bias correction was applied to TCR pairs. In a later analysis, false discovery rates were estimated by permuting HLA or CMV assignments 20 times. A later analysis grouped co-occurring TCRs with DBSCAN, adding TCRdist sequence similarity when clustering within HLA-allele-positive subsets. Repertoires with fewer than 30,000 or more than 120,000 public chains were left out of co-occurrence clustering, as were a few repertoires with anomalous nucleotide sharing. The immuneACCESS repertoire file appears here via TCRdb, limited to in-frame rearrangements. These files lack a portion of the clones; in checked studies, under half of the deficit traces to unresolved V genes, and the cause of the others is not known. V, J and clone size reflect that table, while D and trimming were determined from the DNA. The sample has about 93,000 clones on record, 65% to 85% of them singletons. The top ten constitute under 4% of the sample.

The cohort consisted of more than 650 healthy bone marrow donors. Cohort members were all nominally healthy when sampled, although unrecorded immune exposures were likely present. The donor was CMV seronegative and was included in the group of over 300 seronegative cohort members. A peripheral blood sample was provided by each donor, and peripheral blood mononuclear cells were used for TCR beta sequencing. Genomic DNA extraction from the blood cell samples was performed with the Qiagen DNeasy Blood Extraction Kit. The V and J segments used are TRBV28 and TRBJ2-7; 11 bases in the middle match TRBD2. This TCR was sampled from a man aged 45-60 years in good health and CMV-seronegative. Sequencing was performed on PBMCs. The CDR3 region has the sequence CASSHRLAGPAYEQYF. In nucleotide form, the sequence is TGTGCCAGCAGCCACCGACTAGCGGGGCCTGCCTACGAGCAGTACTTC.